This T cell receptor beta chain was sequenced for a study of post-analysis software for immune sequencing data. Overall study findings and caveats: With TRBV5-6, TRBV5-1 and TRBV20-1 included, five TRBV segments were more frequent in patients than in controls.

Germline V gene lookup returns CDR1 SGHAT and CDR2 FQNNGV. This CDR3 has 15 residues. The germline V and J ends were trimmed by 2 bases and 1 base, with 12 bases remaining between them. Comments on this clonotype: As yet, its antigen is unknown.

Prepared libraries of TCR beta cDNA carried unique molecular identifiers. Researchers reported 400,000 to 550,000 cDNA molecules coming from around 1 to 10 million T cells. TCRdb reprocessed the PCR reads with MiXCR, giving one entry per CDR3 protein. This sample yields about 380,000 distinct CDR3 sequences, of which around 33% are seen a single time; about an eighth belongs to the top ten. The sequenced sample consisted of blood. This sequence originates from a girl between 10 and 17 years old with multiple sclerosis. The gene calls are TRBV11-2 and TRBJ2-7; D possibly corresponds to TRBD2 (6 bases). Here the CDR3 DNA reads TGTGCCAGCAGCTTACCGGGAGAGGGGTCCTACGAGCAGTACTTC. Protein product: CASSLPGEGSYEQYF.